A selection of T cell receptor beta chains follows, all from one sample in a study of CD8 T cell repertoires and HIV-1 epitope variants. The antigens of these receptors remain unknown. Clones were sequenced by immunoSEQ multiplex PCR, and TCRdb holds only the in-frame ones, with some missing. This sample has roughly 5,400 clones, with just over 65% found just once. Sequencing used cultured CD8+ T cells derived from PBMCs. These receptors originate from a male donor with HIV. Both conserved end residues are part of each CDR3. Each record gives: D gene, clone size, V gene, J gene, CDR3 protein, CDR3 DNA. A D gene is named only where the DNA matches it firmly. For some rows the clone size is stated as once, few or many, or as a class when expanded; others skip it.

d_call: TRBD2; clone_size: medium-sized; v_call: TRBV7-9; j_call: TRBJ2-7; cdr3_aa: CASRLDGPSGAPYEQYF; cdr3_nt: TGTGCCAGCAGATTAGATGGTCCTAGCGGAGCCCCCTACGAGCAGTACTTC
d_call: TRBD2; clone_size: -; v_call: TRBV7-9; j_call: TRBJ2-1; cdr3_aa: CASSLLAGEGNEQFF; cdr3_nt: TGTGCCAGCAGCTTACTAGCGGGAGAGGGCAATGAGCAGTTCTTC
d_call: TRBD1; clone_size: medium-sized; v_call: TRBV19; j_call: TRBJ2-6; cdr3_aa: CASGTGGSGANVLTF; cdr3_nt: TGTGCCAGTGGGACAGGGGGCTCTGGGGCCAACGTCCTGACTTTC
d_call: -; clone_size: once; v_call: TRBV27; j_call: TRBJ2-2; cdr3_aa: CASSLSMAVTGELFF; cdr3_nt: TGTGCCAGCAGTTTATCGATGGCGGTAACCGGGGAGCTGTTTTTT
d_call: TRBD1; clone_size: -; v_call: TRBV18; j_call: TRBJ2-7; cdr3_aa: CASSPGQGANEQYF; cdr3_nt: TGTGCCAGCTCACCTGGACAGGGGGCAAACGAGCAGTACTTC
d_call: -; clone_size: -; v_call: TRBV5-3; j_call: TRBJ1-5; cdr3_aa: CARSGTDYRALGERNQPQHF; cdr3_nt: TGTGCCAGAAGCGGTACCGATTACAGGGCCCTGGGCGAGAGGAATCAGCCCCAGCATTTT
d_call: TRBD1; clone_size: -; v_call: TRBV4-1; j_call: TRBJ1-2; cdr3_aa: CASSHVDRGGGYTF; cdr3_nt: TGCGCCAGCAGCCACGTGGACAGGGGCGGTGGCTACACCTTC
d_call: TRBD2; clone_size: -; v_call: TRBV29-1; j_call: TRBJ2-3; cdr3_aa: CSVVAGVPTDTQYF; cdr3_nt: TGCAGCGTTGTTGCGGGAGTCCCCACAGATACGCAGTATTTT
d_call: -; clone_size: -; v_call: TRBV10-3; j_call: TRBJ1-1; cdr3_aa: CAISDSTGGEAFF; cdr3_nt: TGTGCCATCAGTGATTCGACCGGGGGCGAAGCTTTCTTT
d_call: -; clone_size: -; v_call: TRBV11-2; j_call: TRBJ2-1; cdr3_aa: CASSLREGAREFF; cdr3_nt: TGTGCCAGCAGCTTACGGGAAGGGGCCCGGGAGTTCTTC
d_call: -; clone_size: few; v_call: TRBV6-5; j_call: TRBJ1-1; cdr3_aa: CASSSNGIRVPEAFF; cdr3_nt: TGTGCCAGCAGTTCCAACGGTATCAGGGTACCTGAAGCTTTCTTT
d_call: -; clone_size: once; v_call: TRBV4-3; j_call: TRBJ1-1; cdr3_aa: CASSQDQDGGGYTEAFF; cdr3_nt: TGCGCCAGCAGCCAAGATCAAGATGGGGGGGGGTACACTGAAGCTTTCTTT
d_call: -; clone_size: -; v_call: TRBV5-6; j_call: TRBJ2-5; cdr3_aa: CASSFSGARETQYF; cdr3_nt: TGTGCCAGCAGCTTCTCTGGGGCTCGAGAGACCCAGTACTTC
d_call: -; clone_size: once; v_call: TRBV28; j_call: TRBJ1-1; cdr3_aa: CASSLGQQNTEAFF; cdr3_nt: TGTGCCAGCAGTTTAGGGCAGCAGAACACTGAAGCTTTCTTT
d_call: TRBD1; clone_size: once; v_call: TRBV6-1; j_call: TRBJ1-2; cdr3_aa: CASRGTGPNYGYTF; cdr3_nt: TGTGCCAGCAGGGGGACAGGGCCAAACTATGGCTACACCTTC
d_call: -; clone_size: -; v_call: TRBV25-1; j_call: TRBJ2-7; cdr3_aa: CASSEFGTAYEQYF; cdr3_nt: TGTGCCAGCAGTGAATTTGGGACGGCCTACGAGCAGTACTTC
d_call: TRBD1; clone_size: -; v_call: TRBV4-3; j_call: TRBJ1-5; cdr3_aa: CASSQDEDTGGEAQHF; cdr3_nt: TGCGCCAGCAGCCAAGATGAGGATACAGGGGGCGAGGCCCAGCATTTT
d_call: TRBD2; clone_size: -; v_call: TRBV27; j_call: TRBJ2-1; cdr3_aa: CASSLGVGRANEQFF; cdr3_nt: TGTGCCAGCAGTTTAGGTGTCGGGAGGGCCAATGAGCAGTTCTTC
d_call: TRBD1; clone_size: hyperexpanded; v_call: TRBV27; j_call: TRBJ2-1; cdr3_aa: CASSLSQGISYNEQFF; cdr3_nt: TGTGCCAGCAGTTTATCACAGGGGATATCCTACAATGAGCAGTTCTTC
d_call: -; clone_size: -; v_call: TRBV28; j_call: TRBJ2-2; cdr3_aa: CASSPRLYNTGELFF; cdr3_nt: TGTGCCAGCAGTCCACGGCTATATAACACCGGGGAGCTGTTTTTT
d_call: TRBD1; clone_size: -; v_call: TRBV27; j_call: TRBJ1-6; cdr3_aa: CASSWDSLGNSPLHF; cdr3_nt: TGTGCCAGCAGTTGGGACAGCCTCGGGAATTCACCCCTCCACTTT
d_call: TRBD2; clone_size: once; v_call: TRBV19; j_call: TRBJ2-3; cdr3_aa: CASHTGRGDTDTQYF; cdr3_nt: TGTGCCAGTCATACGGGGCGGGGGGACACAGATACGCAGTATTTT
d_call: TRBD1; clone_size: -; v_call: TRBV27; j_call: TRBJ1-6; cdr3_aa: CATSGDRVYNSPLHF; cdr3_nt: TGTGCCACATCAGGGGACAGGGTCTATAATTCACCCCTCCACTTT
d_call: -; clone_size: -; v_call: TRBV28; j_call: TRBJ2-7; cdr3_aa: CASSLELVVREQYF; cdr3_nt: TGTGCCAGCAGTTTAGAGCTAGTAGTGCGGGAGCAGTACTTC
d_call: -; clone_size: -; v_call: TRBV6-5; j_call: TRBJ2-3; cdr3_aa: CASSPGLRDGTQYF; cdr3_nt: TGTGCCAGCAGTCCTGGACTGAGAGACGGTACGCAGTATTTT
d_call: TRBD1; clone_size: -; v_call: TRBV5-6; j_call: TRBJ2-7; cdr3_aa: CASAFDRDYEQYF; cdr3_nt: TGTGCCAGTGCTTTTGACAGGGACTACGAGCAGTACTTC
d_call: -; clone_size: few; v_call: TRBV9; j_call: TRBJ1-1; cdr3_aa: CASSVAGGNTEAFF; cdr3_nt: TGTGCCAGCAGCGTAGCGGGGGGGAACACTGAAGCTTTCTTT
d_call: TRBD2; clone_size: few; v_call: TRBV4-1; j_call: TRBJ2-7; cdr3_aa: CASSYFGGADYEQYF; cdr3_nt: TGCGCCAGCAGCTACTTCGGGGGGGCCGACTACGAGCAGTACTTC
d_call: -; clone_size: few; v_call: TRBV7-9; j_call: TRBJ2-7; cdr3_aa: CASSLPAEYEQYF; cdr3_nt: TGTGCCAGCAGCTTACCAGCCGAGTACGAGCAGTACTTC
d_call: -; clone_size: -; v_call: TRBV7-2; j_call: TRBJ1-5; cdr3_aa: CASSPSYSNQPQHF; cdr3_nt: TGTGCCAGCAGCCCGAGCTATAGCAATCAGCCCCAGCATTTT
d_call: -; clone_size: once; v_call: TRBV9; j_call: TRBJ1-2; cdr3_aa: CASSVEVRGDDYGYTF; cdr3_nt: TGTGCCAGCAGCGTAGAGGTTCGGGGGGACGACTATGGCTACACCTTC
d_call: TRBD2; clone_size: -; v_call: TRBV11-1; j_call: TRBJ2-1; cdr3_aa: CASSLFSGRAYNEQFF; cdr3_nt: TGTGCCAGCAGCTTGTTCAGCGGGAGGGCGTACAATGAGCAGTTCTTC
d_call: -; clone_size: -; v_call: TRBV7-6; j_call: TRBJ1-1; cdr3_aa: CASSSGLTLLEAFF; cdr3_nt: TGTGCCAGCAGCTCGGGCCTCACCCTCCTTGAAGCTTTCTTT
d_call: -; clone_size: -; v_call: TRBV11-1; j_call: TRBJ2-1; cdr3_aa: CASSLLPRLSTIGEQFF; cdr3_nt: TGTGCCAGCAGCCTATTACCTCGGCTCTCTACAATAGGTGAGCAGTTCTTC
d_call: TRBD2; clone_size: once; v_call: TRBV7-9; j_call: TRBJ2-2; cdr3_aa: CASSPLTSGNTGELFF; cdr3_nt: TGTGCCAGCAGCCCGCTGACTAGCGGGAACACCGGGGAGCTGTTTTTT
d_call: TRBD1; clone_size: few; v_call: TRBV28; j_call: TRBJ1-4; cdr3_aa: CASSLIPGQGGELFF; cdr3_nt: TGTGCCAGCAGTTTGATCCCCGGGCAGGGGGGGGAACTGTTTTTT
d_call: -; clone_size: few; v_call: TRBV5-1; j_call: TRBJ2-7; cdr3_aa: CASEGDSYEQYF; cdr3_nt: TGCGCCAGCGAAGGGGATTCCTACGAGCAGTACTTC
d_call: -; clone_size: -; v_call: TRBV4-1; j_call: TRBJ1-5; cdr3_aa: CASSQDMEQGRWPQHF; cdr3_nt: TGCGCCAGCAGCCAAGATATGGAACAGGGCCGGTGGCCCCAGCATTTT
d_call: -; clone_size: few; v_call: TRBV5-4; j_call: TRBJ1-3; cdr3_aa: CASSFVGGNTIYF; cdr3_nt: TGTGCCAGCAGCTTCGTTGGGGGAAACACCATATATTTT
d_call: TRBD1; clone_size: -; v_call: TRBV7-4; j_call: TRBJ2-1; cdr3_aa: CASSLAGQGSYNEQFF; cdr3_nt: TGTGCCAGCAGCTTAGCGGGACAGGGCTCCTACAATGAGCAGTTCTTC
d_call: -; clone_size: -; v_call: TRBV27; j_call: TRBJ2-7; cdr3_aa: CASSFSPGYEQYF; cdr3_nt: TGTGCCAGCAGTTTCAGCCCCGGTTACGAGCAGTACTTC
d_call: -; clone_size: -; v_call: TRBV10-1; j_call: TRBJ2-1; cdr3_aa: CASSESGGHEQFF; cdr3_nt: TGCGCCAGCAGTGAGTCGGGGGGCCATGAGCAGTTCTTC
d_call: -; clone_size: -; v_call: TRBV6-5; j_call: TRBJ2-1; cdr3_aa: CASSSLGRSNEQFF; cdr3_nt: TGTGCCAGCAGTTCCCTCGGCAGGTCCAATGAGCAGTTCTTC
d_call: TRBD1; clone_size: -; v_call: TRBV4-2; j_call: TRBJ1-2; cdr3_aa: CASSQQGQGNYGYTF; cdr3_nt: TGTGCCAGCAGCCAGCAGGGACAGGGGAACTATGGCTACACCTTC
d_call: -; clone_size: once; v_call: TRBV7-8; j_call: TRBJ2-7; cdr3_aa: CASSFVAGASYEQYF; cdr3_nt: TGTGCCAGCAGCTTCGTCGCGGGGGCCTCCTACGAGCAGTACTTC
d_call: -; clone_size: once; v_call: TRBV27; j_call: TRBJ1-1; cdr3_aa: CASSLSIRTAQVANTEAFF; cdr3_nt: TGTGCCAGCAGTTTATCAATTAGGACAGCCCAGGTTGCGAACACTGAAGCTTTCTTT
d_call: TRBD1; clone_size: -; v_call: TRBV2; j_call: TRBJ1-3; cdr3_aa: CASSDIGQGASGNTIYF; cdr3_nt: TGTGCCAGCAGTGATATCGGACAGGGGGCTTCTGGAAACACCATATATTTT